This T cell receptor (beta chain) was sequenced in a study of shared clonotypes between healthy human individuals. CDR1 and CDR2 (germline): WNHNN, SYGVQD (reference sequence). The CDR3 length is 14 residues. The J segment lost 5 bases and the V segment lost 2 bases, leaving 4 bases of the junction unmatched. Measured with immunoSEQ multiplex PCR; TCRdb has only the in-frame clones, and not every one. The table records 520,000 or so clones, less than 85% of them present only once. Sample: PBMCs. The sequence was collected from a woman aged 40 to 50 in good health. Some clones in this sample may be carry-over from other donors' samples. V is TRBV10-1 and J is TRBJ2-5; 8 nucleotides agree with TRBD2. CDR3 amino acids: CASSETGGLETQYF. The CDR3 region has the DNA TGCGCCAGCAGTGAGACGGGAGGGTTGGAGACCCAGTACTTC.